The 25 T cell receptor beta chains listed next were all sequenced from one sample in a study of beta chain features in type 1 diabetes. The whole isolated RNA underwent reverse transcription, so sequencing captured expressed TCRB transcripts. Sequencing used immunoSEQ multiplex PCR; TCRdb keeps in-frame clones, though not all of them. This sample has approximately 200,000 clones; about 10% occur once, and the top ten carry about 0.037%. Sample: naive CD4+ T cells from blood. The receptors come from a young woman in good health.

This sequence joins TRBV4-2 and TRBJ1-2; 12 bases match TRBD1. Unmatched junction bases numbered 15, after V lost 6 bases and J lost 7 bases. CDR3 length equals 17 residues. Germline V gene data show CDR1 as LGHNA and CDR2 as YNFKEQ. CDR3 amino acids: CASSTGLAGQGAVGYTF. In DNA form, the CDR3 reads TGTGCCAGCAGTACGGGATTGGCGGGACAGGGGGCCGTTGGCTACACCTTC.

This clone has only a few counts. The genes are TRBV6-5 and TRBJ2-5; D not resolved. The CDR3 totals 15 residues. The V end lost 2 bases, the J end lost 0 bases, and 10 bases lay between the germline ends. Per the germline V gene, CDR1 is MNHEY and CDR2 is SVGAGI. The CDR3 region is CASSYGQANQETQYF. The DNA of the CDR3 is TGTGCCAGCAGTTACGGGCAGGCCAACCAAGAGACCCAGTACTTC.

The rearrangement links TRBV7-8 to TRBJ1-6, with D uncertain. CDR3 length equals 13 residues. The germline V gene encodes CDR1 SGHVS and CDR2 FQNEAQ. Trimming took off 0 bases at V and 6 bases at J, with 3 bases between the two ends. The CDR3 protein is CASSLAINSPLHF. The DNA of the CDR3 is TGTGCCAGCAGCTTAGCTATTAATTCACCCCTCCACTTT.

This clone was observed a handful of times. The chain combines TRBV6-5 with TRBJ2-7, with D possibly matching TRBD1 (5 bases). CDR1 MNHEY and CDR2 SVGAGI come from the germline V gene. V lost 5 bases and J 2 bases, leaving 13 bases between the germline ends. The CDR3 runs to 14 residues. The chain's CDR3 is CASSRTNEAYEQYF. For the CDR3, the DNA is TGTGCCAGCAGTCGGACAAACGAGGCCTACGAGCAGTACTTC.

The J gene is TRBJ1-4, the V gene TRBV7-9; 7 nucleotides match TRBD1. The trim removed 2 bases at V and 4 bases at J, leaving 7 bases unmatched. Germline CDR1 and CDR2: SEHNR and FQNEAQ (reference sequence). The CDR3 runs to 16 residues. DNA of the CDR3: TGTGCCAGCAGCTTATTAGGGGGACAGCATAATGAAAAACTGTTTTTT. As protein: CASSLLGGQHNEKLFF.

As DNA, the CDR3 is TGTGCCTGGGCCGGACAGGGGCCTGGAAACACCATATATTTT. Translated, it gives CAWAGQGPGNTIYF. The chain employs TRBV30 and TRBJ1-3; 9 positions agree with TRBD1. The length of the CDR3 is 14 residues. The ends lost 5 bases at V and 2 bases at J; junction bases unmatched: 4. CDR1 and CDR2 from the germline V gene are GTSNPN and SVGIG (reference sequence).

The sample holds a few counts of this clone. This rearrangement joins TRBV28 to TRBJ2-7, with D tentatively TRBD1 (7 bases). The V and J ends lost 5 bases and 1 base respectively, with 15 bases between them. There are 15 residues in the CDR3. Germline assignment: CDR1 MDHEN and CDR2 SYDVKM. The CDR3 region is CASSPGDSSSYEQYF. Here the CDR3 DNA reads TGTGCCAGCAGTCCGGGGGACAGTTCGTCCTACGAGCAGTACTTC.

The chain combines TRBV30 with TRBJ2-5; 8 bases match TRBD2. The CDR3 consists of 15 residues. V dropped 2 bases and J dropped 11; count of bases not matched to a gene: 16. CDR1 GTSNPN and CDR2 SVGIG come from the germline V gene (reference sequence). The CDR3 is CAWSKIPGLGMSQYF. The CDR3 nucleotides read TGTGCCTGGAGTAAAATACCGGGACTAGGAATGTCTCAGTACTTC.

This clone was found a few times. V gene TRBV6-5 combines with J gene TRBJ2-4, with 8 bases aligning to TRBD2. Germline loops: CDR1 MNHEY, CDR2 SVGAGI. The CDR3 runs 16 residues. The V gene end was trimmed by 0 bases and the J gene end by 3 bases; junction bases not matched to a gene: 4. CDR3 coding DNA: TGTGCCAGCAGTTACTCGGTTACTAGCGGCAAAAACATTCAGTACTTC. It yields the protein CASSYSVTSGKNIQYF.

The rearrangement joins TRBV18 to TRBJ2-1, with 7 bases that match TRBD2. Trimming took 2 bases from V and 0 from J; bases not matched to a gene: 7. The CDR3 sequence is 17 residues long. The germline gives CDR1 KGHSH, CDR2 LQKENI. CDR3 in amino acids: CASSPIASGSSYNEQFF. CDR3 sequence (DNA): TGTGCCAGCTCACCAATAGCTAGCGGCAGCTCCTACAATGAGCAGTTCTTC.

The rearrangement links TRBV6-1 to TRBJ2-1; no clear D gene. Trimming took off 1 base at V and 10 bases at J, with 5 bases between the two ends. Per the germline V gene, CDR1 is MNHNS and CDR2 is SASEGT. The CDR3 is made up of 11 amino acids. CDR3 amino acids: CASSEVREQFF. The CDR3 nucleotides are TGTGCCAGCAGTGAAGTGCGCGAGCAGTTCTTC.

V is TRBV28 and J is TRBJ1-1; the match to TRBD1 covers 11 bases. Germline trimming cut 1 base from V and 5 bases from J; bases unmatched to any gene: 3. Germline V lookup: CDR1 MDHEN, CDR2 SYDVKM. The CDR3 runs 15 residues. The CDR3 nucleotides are TGTGCCAGCAGTTTATTGGACAGGGGGCGGACTGAAGCTTTCTTT. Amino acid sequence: CASSLLDRGRTEAFF. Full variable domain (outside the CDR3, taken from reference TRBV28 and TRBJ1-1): DVKVTQSSRYLVKRTGEKVFLECVQDMDHENMFWYRQDPGLGLRLIYFSYDVKMKEKGDIPEGYSVSREKKERFSLILESASTNQTSMYLCASSLLDRGRTEAFFGQGTRLTVV.

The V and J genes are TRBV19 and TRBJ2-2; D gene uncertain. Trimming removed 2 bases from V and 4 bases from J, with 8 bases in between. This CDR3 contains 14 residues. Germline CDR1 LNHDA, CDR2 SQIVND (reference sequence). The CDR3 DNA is TGTGCCAGTAGTATAAAACAGACCACCGGGGAGCTGTTTTTT. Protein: CASSIKQTTGELFF.

This CDR3 reads CASSLESTGGRETQYF. In nucleotides, the CDR3 is TGCGCCAGCAGCTTGGAATCGACAGGGGGCAGGGAGACCCAGTACTTC. The genes are TRBV5-1 and TRBJ2-5; 10 nucleotides align to TRBD1. V dropped 0 bases and J dropped 5; count of bases not matched to a gene: 7. The CDR3 length is 16 residues. CDR1 and CDR2 from the germline V gene are SGHRS and YFSETQ.

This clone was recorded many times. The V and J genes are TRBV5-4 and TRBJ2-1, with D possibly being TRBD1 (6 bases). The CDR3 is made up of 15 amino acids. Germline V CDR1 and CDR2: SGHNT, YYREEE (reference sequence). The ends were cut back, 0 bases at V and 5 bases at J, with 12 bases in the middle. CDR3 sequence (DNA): TGTGCCAGCAGCTTGGCCGAGACAGGACACAATGAGCAGTTCTTC. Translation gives CASSLAETGHNEQFF.

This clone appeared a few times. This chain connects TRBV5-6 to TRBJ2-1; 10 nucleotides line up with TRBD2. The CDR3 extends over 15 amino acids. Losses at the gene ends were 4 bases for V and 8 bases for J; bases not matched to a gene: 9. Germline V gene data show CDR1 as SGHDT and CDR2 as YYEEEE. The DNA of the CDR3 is TGTGCCAGCAGCCAATTGGCTAGCGGGAGTTATGAGCAGTTCTTC. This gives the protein CASSQLASGSYEQFF.

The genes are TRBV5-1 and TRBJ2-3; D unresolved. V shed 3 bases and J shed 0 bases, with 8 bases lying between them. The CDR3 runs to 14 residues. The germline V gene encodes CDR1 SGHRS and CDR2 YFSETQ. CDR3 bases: TGCGCCAGCAGCTCTGCCCTAAGCACAGATACGCAGTATTTT. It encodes CASSSALSTDTQYF.

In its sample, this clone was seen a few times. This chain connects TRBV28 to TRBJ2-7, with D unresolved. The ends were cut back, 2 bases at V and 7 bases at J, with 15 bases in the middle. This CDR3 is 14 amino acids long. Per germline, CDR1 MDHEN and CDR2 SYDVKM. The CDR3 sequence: CASSLPVLTREQYF. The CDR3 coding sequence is TGTGCCAGCAGTTTACCCGTCTTGACAAGGGAGCAGTACTTC.

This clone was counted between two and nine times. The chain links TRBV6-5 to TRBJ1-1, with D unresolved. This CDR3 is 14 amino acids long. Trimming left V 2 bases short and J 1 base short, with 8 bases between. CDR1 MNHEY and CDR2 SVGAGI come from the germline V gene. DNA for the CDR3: TGTGCCAGCAGTTACGATACGCGGAACACTGAAGCTTTCTTT. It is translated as CASSYDTRNTEAFF.

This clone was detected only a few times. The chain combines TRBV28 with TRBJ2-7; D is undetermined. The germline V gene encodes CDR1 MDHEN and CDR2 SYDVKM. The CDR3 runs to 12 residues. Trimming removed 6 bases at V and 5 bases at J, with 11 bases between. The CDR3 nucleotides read TGTGCCAGCAGCTCCGAGAGAGACGAGCAGTACTTC. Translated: CASSSERDEQYF.

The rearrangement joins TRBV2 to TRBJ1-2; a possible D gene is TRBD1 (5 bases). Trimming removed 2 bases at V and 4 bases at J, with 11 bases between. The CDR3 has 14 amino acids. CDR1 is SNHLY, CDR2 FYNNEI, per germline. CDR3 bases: TGTGCCAGCAGTGAAAAATCAGGGATCTATGGCTACACCTTC. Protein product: CASSEKSGIYGYTF.

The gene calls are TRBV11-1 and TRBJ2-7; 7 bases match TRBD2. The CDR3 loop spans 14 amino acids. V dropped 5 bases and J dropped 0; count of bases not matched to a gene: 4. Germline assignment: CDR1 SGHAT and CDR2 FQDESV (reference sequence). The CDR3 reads CASSLGGSSYEQYF. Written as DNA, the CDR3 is TGTGCCAGCAGCCTGGGGGGGAGCTCCTACGAGCAGTACTTC.

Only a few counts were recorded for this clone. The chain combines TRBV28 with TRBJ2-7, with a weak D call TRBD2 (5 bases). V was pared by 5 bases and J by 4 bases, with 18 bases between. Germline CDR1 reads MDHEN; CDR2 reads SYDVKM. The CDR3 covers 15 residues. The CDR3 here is CASSGLGREQYEQYF. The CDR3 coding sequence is TGTGCCAGCAGTGGATTGGGTCGGGAACAGTACGAGCAGTACTTC.

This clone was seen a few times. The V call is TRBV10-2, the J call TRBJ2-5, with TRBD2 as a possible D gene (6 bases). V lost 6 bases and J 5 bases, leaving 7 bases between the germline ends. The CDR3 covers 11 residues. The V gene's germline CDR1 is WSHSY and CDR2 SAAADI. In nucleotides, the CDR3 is TGCGCCAGCAGGGCGGGGGAGACCCAGTACTTC. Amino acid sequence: CASRAGETQYF.

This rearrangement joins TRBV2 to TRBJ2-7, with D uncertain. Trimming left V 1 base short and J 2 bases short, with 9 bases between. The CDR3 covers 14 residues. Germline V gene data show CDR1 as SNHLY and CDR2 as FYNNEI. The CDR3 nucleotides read TGTGCCAGCAGTGAAGTGAGCGATCCCTACGAGCAGTACTTC. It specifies CASSEVSDPYEQYF.